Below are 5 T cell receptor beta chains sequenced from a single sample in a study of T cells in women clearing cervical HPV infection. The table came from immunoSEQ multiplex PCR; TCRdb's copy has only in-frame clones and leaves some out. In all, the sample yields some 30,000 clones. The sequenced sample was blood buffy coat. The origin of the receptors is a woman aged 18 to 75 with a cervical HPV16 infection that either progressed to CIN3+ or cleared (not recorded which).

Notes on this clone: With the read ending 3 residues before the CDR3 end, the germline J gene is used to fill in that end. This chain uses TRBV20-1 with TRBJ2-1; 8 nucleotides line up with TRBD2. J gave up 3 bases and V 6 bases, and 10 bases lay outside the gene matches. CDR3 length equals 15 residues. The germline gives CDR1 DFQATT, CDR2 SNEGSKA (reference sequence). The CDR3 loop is CSAQPSGLNYNEQFF. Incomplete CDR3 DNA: TGCAGTGCGCAACCTAGCGGGCTCAACTACAATGAG.

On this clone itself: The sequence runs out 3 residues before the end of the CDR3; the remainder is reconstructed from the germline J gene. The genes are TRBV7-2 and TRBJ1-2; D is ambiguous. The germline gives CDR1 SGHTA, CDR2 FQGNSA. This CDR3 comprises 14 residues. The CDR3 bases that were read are TGTGCCAGCAGCTTAGGCGGTAGCGGGTTCGAA. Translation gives CASSLGGSGFE. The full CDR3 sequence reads CASSLGGSGFEYTF.

CDR3 protein: CAWSDRAGTGISKLFF. The covered CDR3 bases are TGTGCCTGGAGTGATCGAGCCGGGACAGGGATTTCTAAG. V gene TRBV30 combines with J gene TRBJ2-2; TRBD1 aligns across 9 bases. The read comes to an end 3 residues before the CDR3 does, leaving the germline J gene to fill in the end. The CDR3 totals 16 residues. Per germline, CDR1 GTSNPN and CDR2 SVGIG (reference sequence).

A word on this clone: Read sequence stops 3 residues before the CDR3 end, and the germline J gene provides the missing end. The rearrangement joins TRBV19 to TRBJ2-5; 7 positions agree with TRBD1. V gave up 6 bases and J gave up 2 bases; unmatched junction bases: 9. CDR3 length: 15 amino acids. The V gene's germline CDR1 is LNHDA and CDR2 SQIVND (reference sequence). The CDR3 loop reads CASSRQGQLQETQYF. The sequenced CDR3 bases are TGTGCCAGTAGCCGCCAGGGACAGTTACAAGAGACC.

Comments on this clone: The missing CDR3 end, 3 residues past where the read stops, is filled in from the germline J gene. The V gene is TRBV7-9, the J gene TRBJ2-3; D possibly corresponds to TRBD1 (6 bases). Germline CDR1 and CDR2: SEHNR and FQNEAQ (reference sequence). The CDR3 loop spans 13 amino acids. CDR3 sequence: CASSLTQGQPQYF. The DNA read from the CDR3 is TGTGCCAGCAGCTTAACGCAGGGGCAGCCG.